Below are 13 T cell receptor beta chains sequenced from a single sample in a study of blood T cell repertoires in COVID-19. Some clones are missing from TCRdb's copy, which holds only in-frame ones; the method was immunoSEQ multiplex PCR. The top ten clones hold about 28% of a sample with 60,000 to 70,000 clones, roughly 71% of them seen once. The specimen sequenced was peripheral blood. These receptors were collected from a woman older than 75 with acute or convalescent COVID-19.

The gene calls are TRBV30 and TRBJ1-6; D gene unclear. The CDR3 consists of 13 residues. Germline V gene data show CDR1 as GTSNPN and CDR2 as SVGIG (reference sequence). The CDR3 loop is CAYSTDFNSPLHF. Here the CDR3 DNA reads TGTGCTTACTCCACCGATTTCAATTCACCCCTCCACTTT.

The chain couples TRBV19 to TRBJ2-2, with a weak D call TRBD1 (5 bases). The V and J ends lost 9 bases and 1 base respectively, with 15 bases between them. Germline V gene lookup returns CDR1 LNHDA and CDR2 SQIVND (reference sequence). The CDR3 sequence is 15 residues long. The CDR3 here is CASRKDSVNTGELFF. For the CDR3, the DNA is TGTGCCAGCCGAAAAGACAGCGTGAACACCGGGGAGCTGTTTTTT.

The CDR3 DNA reads as TGTGCCAGTAGTAGCGGGACAGGGGGCGCATTTTCCGGCAAAAACATTCAGTACTTC. Translated, it gives CASSSGTGGAFSGKNIQYF. The chain recombines TRBV19 with TRBJ2-4; 12 positions match TRBD1. Germline values: CDR1 LNHDA, CDR2 SQIVND (reference sequence). This CDR3 is 19 amino acids long. V dropped 4 bases and J dropped 3; count of bases not matched to a gene: 13.

The table lists this clone with a few counts. The J gene is TRBJ2-1, the V gene TRBV12-5, with TRBD2 matching over 8 bases. Germline CDR1 LGHNT, CDR2 FRNRAP. J gave up 6 bases and V 3 bases, and 19 bases lay outside the gene matches. The CDR3 totals 19 residues. The CDR3 region is CASGFVAGPGTRVGNEQFF. The CDR3 coding sequence is TGTGCTAGTGGTTTCGTGGCAGGACCCGGGACTAGAGTAGGCAATGAGCAGTTCTTC.

This chain links TRBV6-2 or TRBV6-3 with TRBJ2-3; 13 bases map to TRBD2. The junction had 11 bases not matched to a gene; V was cut back by 6 bases and J by 5 bases. This CDR3 has 17 amino acids. Per germline, CDR1 MNHEY and CDR2 SVGEGT. CDR3 sequence reads: CASSHGTSGTDGDTQYF. The DNA of the CDR3 is TGTGCCAGCAGCCACGGGACTAGCGGGACTGATGGAGATACGCAGTATTTT.

The chain employs TRBV5-1 and TRBJ2-3; 9 bases agree with TRBD2. The CDR3 is 15 amino acids. Germline-derived CDR1 and CDR2 are SGHRS and YFSETQ. V lost 1 base, J lost 3 bases, and 3 bases stayed unmatched. This CDR3 reads CASSLIAGETDTQYF. CDR3 nucleotides: TGCGCCAGCAGCTTGATAGCGGGAGAGACAGATACGCAGTATTTT.

This clone came up a few times. The chain is built from TRBV4-1 and TRBJ1-1; D might be TRBD1 (5 bases). Germline V gene data show CDR1 as MGHRA and CDR2 as YSYEKL. The CDR3 contains 12 residues. Trimming left V 6 bases short and J 7 bases short, with 12 bases between. Here the CDR3 reads CASRTRGSEAFF. The CDR3, as DNA: TGCGCCAGCAGGACGCGGGGCAGTGAAGCTTTCTTT.

The gene calls are TRBV4-1 and TRBJ2-3; 7 bases map to TRBD1. Germline V gene sequence: CDR1 MGHRA, CDR2 YSYEKL. The ends lost 4 bases at V and 0 bases at J; junction bases unmatched: 4. The CDR3 spans 15 residues. The chain's CDR3 is CASSLTGLSTDTQYF. The CDR3, as DNA: TGCGCCAGCAGCCTGACAGGGCTTAGCACAGATACGCAGTATTTT.

The chain joins TRBV4-1 to TRBJ2-7; TRBD2 matches at 9 bases. Germline CDR1 is MGHRA and CDR2 is YSYEKL. The CDR3 is 14 amino acids. With 2 bases clipped from V and 7 bases from J, the junction kept 6 bases outside the gene matches. This chain's CDR3 is CASSQTGLAGEQYF. CDR3 nucleotide sequence: TGCGCCAGCAGCCAAACGGGACTAGCAGGGGAGCAGTACTTC.

This chain connects TRBV7-3 to TRBJ2-5; 8 bases fit TRBD1. The CDR3 runs to 13 residues. Germline CDR1 SGHTA, CDR2 FQGTGA. The J segment lost 7 bases and the V segment lost 5 bases, leaving 6 bases of the junction unmatched. CDR3 in DNA: TGTGCCAGCAGCCCTGACAGGGGTTTGACCCAGTACTTC. It encodes CASSPDRGLTQYF.

This clone was detected only a few times. This chain uses TRBV5-1 with TRBJ1-6; 7 bases agree with TRBD1. There are 14 residues in the CDR3. Germline loops: CDR1 SGHRS, CDR2 YFSETQ. The J segment lost 6 bases and the V segment lost 4 bases, leaving 4 bases of the junction unmatched. The CDR3 nucleotides read TGCGCCAGCAGCCCCGGGACAGTTAATTCACCCCTCCACTTT. It encodes CASSPGTVNSPLHF. Drawing the rest from reference TRBV5-1 and TRBJ1-6, the complete variable domain is KAGVTQTPRYLIKTRGQQVTLSCSPISGHRSVSWYQQTPGQGLQFLFEYFSETQRNKGNFPGRFSGRQFSNSRSEMNVSTLELGDSALYLCASSPGTVNSPLHFGNGTRLTVT.

This chain joins TRBV4-1 and TRBJ1-5, with a tentative D call TRBD1 (5 bases). Trimming took 1 base from V and 4 from J, leaving 11 bases between them. Germline V lookup: CDR1 MGHRA, CDR2 YSYEKL. This CDR3 region has 15 residues. CDR3 sequence reads: CASSQGRAGNQPQHF. CDR3 bases: TGCGCCAGCAGCCAAGGCAGGGCCGGTAATCAGCCCCAGCATTTT.

This clone turned up a few times. The chain joins TRBV21-1 to TRBJ2-2; the D segment call TRBD2 is taken from the table without a DNA check. TRBV21-1 is a pseudogene. The CDR3 length is 16 residues. The CDR3: CASSTRTSGRTGELFF. CDR3 DNA: TGTGCCAGCAGCACGCGGACTAGCGGGAGGACCGGGGAGCTGTTTTTT.